The clone carrying this T cell receptor (beta chain) turned up a few times. Its cognate antigen is unknown. This entry belongs to a study of regulatory T cells in long-lasting Graves disease. The study, taken as a whole, reports: The study found TRBV28, TRBJ1-2 and TRBJ2-5 favored in persistent disease. The number of shared public clonotypes was higher in persistent patients (under 3,000) than new patients (966).

Documented time point: newly diagnosed GD, antithyroid drugs for less than 3 months. Making the TCR library involved RNA that had been extracted from PBMCs. The length of the CDR3 is 16 residues. The V gene end was trimmed by 2 bases and the J gene end by 7 bases; junction bases not matched to a gene: 3. Germline lookup yields CDR1 LNHDA and CDR2 SQIVND (reference sequence). For TCR beta, libraries came from iRepertoire HTBI primers and Arm-PCR of CDR3 regions. Using its own MiXCR run on the multiplex PCR reads, TCRdb lists one record per CDR3 protein. In the table there are some 490,000 distinct CDR3 sequences, 9.5% to 15% of which are singletons. These sequences were also reported in another study, on T cells in Graves' hyperthyroidism and ophthalmopathy.

The sequencing used peripheral blood mononuclear cells (PBMCs), collected at new diagnosis, from a patient treated with antithyroid drugs. The clonotype was recovered from a woman aged 25 to 39 with Graves disease. The V and J genes are TRBV19 and TRBJ2-1, with TRBD2 matching over 15 bases. Written as DNA, the CDR3 is TGTGCCAGTAGTATATACGGGACTAGCGGGAGGAATGAGCAGTTCTTC. Its translation: CASSIYGTSGRNEQFF.